This T cell receptor (beta chain) is from a study of shared clonotypes between healthy human individuals. V lost 3 bases and J 4 bases, leaving 9 bases between the germline ends. Germline CDR1 and CDR2: SNHLY and FYNNEI. The CDR3 sequence is 13 residues long. Study outcomes and limitations: Richness estimates generally favored naive over memory subsets. It was observed that roughly 5% of naive CD4 clonotypes were shared across a few donors.

This clone was picked up a small number of times. Its target is unknown. Assay used: immunoSEQ multiplex PCR; TCRdb lists only in-frame clones, some missing. The top ten hold about 0.37% of the sample, which has millions of clones, 90% to 95% seen once. Sequenced input: naive CD4+ T cells from PBMCs. The subset was: CD45RA+ positively selected. The TCR originated in a man younger than 30 in good health. Some clones in this sample may be carry-over from other donors' samples. The V gene is TRBV2, the J gene TRBJ1-2, with TRBD1 as a possible D gene (5 bases). Here the CDR3 DNA reads TGTGCCAGCAGTGAGGAGGGGATCTATGGCTACACCTTC. The encoded protein is CASSEEGIYGYTF.